Listed below are T cell receptor beta chains from one sample, sequenced in a study of T-cell reconstitution after alpha-beta-depleted transplantation in children. TCRdb re-called the PCR reads with MiXCR, one entry per CDR3 protein. The sample consists of some 200,000 distinct CDR3 sequences, around 7% of them appearing once. The sample consisted of PBMCs from the stem cell graft donor, taken from the stem cell graft. The receptors come from a human donor who donated a stem cell graft to a child with Wiskott-Aldrich syndrome. CDR3s include the opening cysteine and the closing phenylalanine or tryptophan. D genes are given only for firm matches. Expanded clones get a size class; other rows say once, few or many, or leave the size out.

CDR3,DNA,V,D,J,size
CASSSGDRAYEQYF,TGCGCCAGCAGCTCGGGCGACAGGGCTTACGAGCAGTACTTC,TRBV5-1,TRBD1,TRBJ2-7,many
CSATVGTGQLYEQYF,TGCAGCGCAACGGTGGGCACGGGACAATTATACGAGCAGTACTTC,TRBV29-1,.,TRBJ2-7,many
CSARSQGALTGELFF,TGCAGTGCTAGAAGTCAGGGGGCGCTTACCGGGGAGCTGTTTTTT,TRBV20-1,TRBD1,TRBJ2-2,many
CASSLEGRPGYEQYF,TGCGCCAGCAGCTTGGAAGGGAGACCCGGATACGAGCAGTACTTC,TRBV5-1,.,TRBJ2-7,many
CASRWTVDNYGYTF,TGTGCCAGCAGGTGGACGGTAGACAACTATGGCTACACCTTC,TRBV5-5,.,TRBJ1-2,many
CASSDPGTSGSNEQFF,TGTGCCAGCAGTGACCCCGGGACTAGCGGGAGCAATGAGCAGTTCTTC,TRBV27,TRBD2,TRBJ2-1,many
CAISERPGGANTEAFF,TGTGCCATCAGTGAGCGCCCGGGGGGGGCGAACACTGAAGCTTTCTTT,TRBV10-3,.,TRBJ1-1,many
CASSHGSKDNEQFF,TGCGCCAGCAGTCACGGGAGTAAAGACAATGAGCAGTTCTTC,TRBV23-1,.,TRBJ2-1,.
CASSLMGISYEQYF,TGCGCCAGCAGCTTAATGGGGATCTCCTACGAGCAGTACTTC,TRBV5-1,.,TRBJ2-7,.
CASIPPGTPGNTQYF,TGTGCCAGCATCCCCCCCGGGACACCCGGAAATACGCAGTATTTT,TRBV6-5,.,TRBJ2-3,many
CASSSRGMNTEAFF,TGTGCCAGCAGTTCCCGGGGCATGAACACTGAAGCTTTCTTT,TRBV12-3/TRBV12-4,.,TRBJ1-1,many
CASSFIADTQYF,TGTGCCAGCAGTTTTATCGCAGATACGCAGTATTTT,TRBV27,.,TRBJ2-3,many
CASSLDRDRSVGANVLTF,TGCGCCAGCAGCTTGGACAGGGACCGTTCTGTGGGGGCCAACGTCCTGACTTTC,TRBV5-1,.,TRBJ2-6,many
CASSGTDGDTQYF,TGTGCCAGCAGTGGGACAGACGGGGATACGCAGTATTTT,TRBV9,TRBD1,TRBJ2-3,few
CASSSAYPNAYEQYF,TGTGCCAGCAGTTCAGCATACCCAAACGCATACGAGCAGTACTTC,TRBV28,.,TRBJ2-7,many
CASSLQTDNEQFF,TGCGCCAGCAGCCTACAGACTGACAATGAGCAGTTCTTC,TRBV5-1,.,TRBJ2-1,.
CASSLLASDSNEQFF,TGCGCCAGCAGCTTGTTAGCTAGCGACAGCAATGAGCAGTTCTTC,TRBV5-1,.,TRBJ2-1,many
CASSPMGDSPLHF,TGTGCCAGCAGCCCGATGGGGGATTCACCCCTCCACTTT,TRBV7-9,.,TRBJ1-6,few
CASSWSSVSDTQYF,TGTGCCAGCAGCTGGAGTTCTGTTTCAGATACGCAGTATTTT,TRBV5-8,.,TRBJ2-3,few
CASSLELDGYTF,TGCGCCAGCAGCTTGGAGTTGGATGGCTACACCTTC,TRBV5-1,.,TRBJ1-2,.
CASSQDRASMGEKLFF,TGTGCCAGCAGTCAGGACAGGGCCTCAATGGGTGAAAAACTGTTTTTT,TRBV6-1,TRBD1,TRBJ1-4,many
CASSWDRGNIQYF,TGTGCCAGCAGTTGGGACAGAGGAAACATTCAGTACTTC,TRBV12-3/TRBV12-4,TRBD1,TRBJ2-4,many
CASSLAALPSETQYF,TGCGCCAGCAGCTTGGCCGCCTTGCCCTCGGAGACCCAGTACTTC,TRBV5-1,.,TRBJ2-5,few
CASSVEGQGRYTGELFF,TGTGCCAGCAGCGTAGAGGGACAGGGGAGGTACACCGGGGAGCTGTTTTTT,TRBV9,TRBD1,TRBJ2-2,many
CASSHPRLATRRQETQYF,TGTGCCAGCAGCCACCCGCGACTGGCCACCCGTCGACAAGAGACCCAGTACTTC,TRBV28,.,TRBJ2-5,many
CSAGRGGGTDTQYF,TGCAGTGCGGGCCGGGGGGGAGGCACAGATACGCAGTATTTT,TRBV20-1,TRBD2,TRBJ2-3,many
CASGGTQYF,TGTGCCTCCGGAGGGACCCAGTACTTC,TRBV28,.,TRBJ2-5,.
CASSWGWTNTEAFF,TGCGCCAGCAGTTGGGGTTGGACGAACACTGAAGCTTTCTTT,TRBV5-1,.,TRBJ1-1,many
CASSHLRGDTEAFF,TGTGCCAGTAGTCACCTTCGGGGGGACACTGAAGCTTTCTTT,TRBV19,.,TRBJ1-1,.
CASSLRLRGAPQDTQYF,TGTGCCAGCAGTTTAAGATTGCGGGGGGCCCCACAAGATACGCAGTATTTT,TRBV12-3/TRBV12-4,TRBD2,TRBJ2-3,.
CASSRGLGITDTQYF,TGTGCCAGCTCACGCGGACTAGGCATCACAGATACGCAGTATTTT,TRBV18,TRBD2,TRBJ2-3,many
CASSLGVWSNQPQHF,TGTGCCAGCAGCTTGGGGGTTTGGAGCAATCAGCCCCAGCATTTT,TRBV7-2,.,TRBJ1-5,.
CASSGKSGRGYNEQFF,TGTGCCAGCAGTGGAAAGAGCGGGAGGGGCTACAATGAGCAGTTCTTC,TRBV6-1,TRBD2,TRBJ2-1,many
CASRGTENSPLHF,TGTGCCAGCAGGGGGACAGAAAATTCACCCCTCCACTTT,TRBV2,TRBD1,TRBJ1-6,many
CASSLEGFSNQPQHF,TGCGCCAGCAGCTTGGAAGGGTTTAGCAATCAGCCCCAGCATTTT,TRBV5-1,.,TRBJ1-5,many
CASTWVNSYNEQFF,TGTGCCAGCACCTGGGTCAACTCCTACAATGAGCAGTTCTTC,TRBV7-2,.,TRBJ2-1,many
CASSATVYGYTF,TGTGCCAGCTCCGCGACAGTTTATGGCTACACCTTC,TRBV6-5,.,TRBJ1-2,many
CASSPTPTRRGDAQYF,TGCGCCAGCAGCCCGACCCCGACCCGGCGGGGTGATGCGCAGTATTTT,TRBV5-1,.,TRBJ2-3,.
CASSQNRDRVDPQHF,TGCGCCAGCAGCCAAAACCGGGACAGGGTTGATCCCCAGCATTTT,TRBV4-3,TRBD1,TRBJ1-5,many
CASSPDGGVGNEQFF,TGTGCCAGCAGCCCCGACGGGGGAGTCGGCAATGAGCAGTTCTTC,TRBV11-2,.,TRBJ2-1,.
CAVNGTYIKTTDTQYF,TGTGCCGTTAACGGGACTTACATTAAAACCACAGATACGCAGTATTTT,TRBV6-4,.,TRBJ2-3,many
CATSRDLVGDTQYF,TGTGCCACCAGCAGAGATCTCGTGGGGGATACGCAGTATTTT,TRBV15,.,TRBJ2-3,few
CASSSVAGAETQYF,TGCGCCAGCAGCTCAGTAGCGGGAGCAGAGACCCAGTACTTC,TRBV5-1,TRBD2,TRBJ2-5,.
CASSKTGAYTEAFF,TGTGCCAGCAGCAAGACAGGGGCGTACACTGAAGCTTTCTTT,TRBV7-2,TRBD1,TRBJ1-1,many
CASSLIGAAMNTEAFF,TGTGCCAGCAGCTTAATCGGGGCTGCCATGAACACTGAAGCTTTCTTT,TRBV5-6,.,TRBJ1-1,many
CASSYSGTGLTDTQYF,TGTGCCAGCAGCTACTCCGGGACAGGGCTCACAGATACGCAGTATTTT,TRBV6-5,TRBD1,TRBJ2-3,many